The rows below give T cell receptor beta chains drawn from one sample of a study of CD8 T cells in Susac syndrome. Each CDR3 protein gets one entry after TCRdb re-called the immunoSEQ multiplex PCR reads with MiXCR. The data contain roughly 120,000 distinct CDR3 sequences, roughly 94% of them singletons. The sample comprised CD4+ T cells from PBMCs. The receptors come from a human donor with multiple sclerosis. CDR3s leave out the opening cysteine and the closing phenylalanine or tryptophan. The D gene is left open where the match is weak. Size is omitted from some rows. Given values are once, few, many or a class for expanded clones.

D,size,V,CDR3
TRBD1,-,TRBV30,AWNPGTGAYEQY
-,-,TRBV6-2/TRBV6-3,ASSYSPGHGETQY
TRBD1,-,TRBV5-1,ASTMTGGTYEQY
-,-,TRBV7-6,ASSSLRDPGANVLT
TRBD1,-,TRBV6-2/TRBV6-3,ASSRWTGGDGANVLT
-,-,TRBV6-6,ASNKMEMGDTQY
-,-,TRBV20-1,SASRGATPWEPQH
-,-,TRBV6-1,AAIGRNCTYEQY
-,-,TRBV30,AWSSRGAEAF
-,-,TRBV3-1,ASSLNLLQSTDTQY
TRBD1,-,TRBV27,ASSRFPGQNYEQY
TRBD1,-,TRBV19,ASSTQAAGQVEAF
-,-,TRBV7-9,ASKVYEGHSYEQY
-,-,TRBV5-6,ASAGTLSSYEQY
TRBD1,-,TRBV7-9,ASSLGQAISYEQY
-,-,TRBV27,ASTTIGAGSTDTQY
-,-,TRBV27,ASSLRGGVAGSQH
-,-,TRBV12-3/TRBV12-4,ASSLGGDTQY
TRBD1,-,TRBV5-1,ASSLAAGGAYLQPQH
-,once,TRBV9,ASSSSLASEQF
TRBD1,-,TRBV20-1,SARDPGQGLTQPQH
-,-,TRBV29-1,SEYRREGGYT
-,-,TRBV3-1,ASSHGSLQETQY
-,-,TRBV27,ASSLRDLTEAF
TRBD1,-,TRBV20-1,SATPGDRGRIQY
-,-,TRBV30,AWSVLPLSGANVLT
TRBD1,-,TRBV29-1,SGFDRAETEAF
-,few,TRBV3-1,ASSHKKSRDNVEQY
TRBD1,few,TRBV6-1,ASRSPGQGAKD
-,-,TRBV27,ASSLGGLNTGELF
TRBD2,-,TRBV12-5,ASGSAGGQETQY
TRBD1,-,TRBV2,ASSGRTGGNQPQH
-,few,TRBV5-6,ASSRRVYEQY
-,-,TRBV30,AWSVRKGPNEKLF
TRBD2,-,TRBV9,ASSVGGGAMGQF
-,few,TRBV7-6,ASSQQGGNQPQH
TRBD1,-,TRBV4-1,ASSPLKGGQGSYEQY
-,-,TRBV6-6,ASSYGDSHQPQH
-,-,TRBV7-7,ASSPDRNTGELF
-,-,TRBV5-6,ASSRDTGDYGYT
-,-,TRBV25-1,ASSMTGTPKQF
-,-,TRBV6-5,ASRTQTGGRLGQY
TRBD1,-,TRBV7-2,ASSTDRGRTDTQY
-,-,TRBV5-6,ASSPRTARFNEQF
TRBD1,-,TRBV20-1,SALQGPGTDTQY
TRBD1,-,TRBV19,ASRGQYTGELF
-,-,TRBV2,ASTWGPDNSPLH
TRBD1,-,TRBV5-1,ASSLTPGTVTDTQY
TRBD2,-,TRBV6-5,ATTGGADVDTQY
TRBD2,-,TRBV7-9,ASSFGLAGGHEQF
TRBD2,-,TRBV4-3,ASSQARLAAYNEQF
TRBD2,-,TRBV29-1,SLSGTQETQY
-,-,TRBV19,ASSLYQGGYT